This paragraph covers one TCR beta chain sequence. Its specificity is not known. The entry originates in a study of cytomegalovirus exposure and HLA in healthy donors. The donors formed part of the approximately 120-subject validation cohort, distinct from the approximately 670-subject first cohort. Study-wide findings and caveats: Per published reports, the classifier diagnosed cytomegalovirus status with high specificity and sensitivity. Cytomegalovirus association was listed for around 180 TCR beta chains. One later analysis, an examination of the 100 to 150 validation repertoires, found that first-cohort TCR clusters tended to co-occur in them.

The method was immunoSEQ multiplex PCR; TCRdb's version includes in-frame clones alone and lacks a portion of them. Of around 160,000 clones listed, around 82% are singletons. The receptor comes from a man aged 25 to 45 in good health and CMV-seropositive. The sequenced sample consisted of PBMCs.

The CDR3 DNA is TGTGCCAGCAGTCAGCGGGGGGAAACCTACGAGCAGTACTTC. It specifies CASSQRGETYEQYF. This sequence joins TRBV28 and TRBJ2-7, with 9 bases aligning to TRBD2. V was pared by 5 bases and J by 2 bases, with 4 bases of the junction left unmatched. The CDR3 consists of 14 residues. CDR1 and CDR2 from the germline V gene are MDHEN and SYDVKM.